Sequencing of this T cell receptor beta chain was carried out in a study of cytomegalovirus exposure and HLA in healthy donors. Regarding the study as a whole: HLA alleles showed associations with 16,951 TCR beta sequences in a later analysis, at a 0.05 false discovery rate. Most observed TCR sequences were rare, whereas some public TCRs were detected in many donors.

V lost 7 bases and J 12 bases, leaving 21 bases between the germline ends. This CDR3 contains 12 residues. Per germline, CDR1 SQVTM and CDR2 ANQGSEA. The study ran its PCR with 60 Vbeta and 13 Jbeta primers. TCRdb's table, derived via immunoSEQ multiplex PCR, lists solely in-frame clones and lacks some. The repertoire holds 150,000 to 200,000 clones, 80% to 85% seen once, with roughly 8% in the top ten. Donors were nominally healthy when sampled, though unrecorded immune exposures were likely. As to this clone: No antigen is known for it.

The clonotype was recovered from a male donor in good health and CMV-seropositive. Sequencing was done on a sample of PBMCs. The chain uses TRBV29-1 and TRBJ1-2; possibly TRBD1 for D (5 bases). The CDR3 sequence is CSAPDGGNINTF. CDR3 DNA: TGCAGCGCTCCGGACGGGGGAAATATCAACACCTTC.